This T cell receptor (beta chain) emerged from a study of blood T cells in healthy people across ages. Per the germline V gene, CDR1 is MDHEN and CDR2 is SYDVKM. The trim removed 1 base at V and 2 bases at J, leaving 4 bases unmatched. This CDR3 spans 16 amino acids. Alongside a J-beta primer mix, a sample-barcoded 5' primer served in a second PCR lasting about 7 to 12 cycles. TCRdb passed the 5' RACE reads through MiXCR, listing each CDR3 protein once. The sample comprises about 670,000 distinct CDR3 sequences, roughly two fifths of which are singletons, and about 32% rests with the top ten. The sequence derives from an older man in good health. The chain carries TRBV28 and TRBJ2-1; 8 nucleotides agree with TRBD1. The sample consisted of blood. The CDR3 protein is CASSLSRGLTYNEQFF. In nucleotides, the CDR3 is TGTGCCAGCAGTTTATCCAGGGGGCTGACCTACAATGAGCAGTTCTTC.